These 28 T cell receptor beta chains were all obtained from the same sample, sequenced in a study of Graves' ophthalmopathy and Graves' hyperthyroidism. Amplification targeted the TCR beta CDR3 regions, with RNA transcripts as the source material. HTBI primers primed a first-round RT-PCR, and a second-round multiplex PCR followed. TCRdb passed the multiplex PCR reads through MiXCR, listing each CDR3 protein once. Of under 350,000 distinct CDR3 sequences in the sample, roughly 16% were seen once. Material: peripheral blood. Every receptor here comes from an adult man with Graves' ophthalmopathy.

Worth noting for this clonotype: One end of the junction varies from germline; a read error may be responsible. The CDR3 nucleotides are TGTGCCAGCAGTCCCCAAGACAGGGCCCTCTATGGATACACCTTC. Amino acids: CASSPQDRALYGYTF. The J gene is TRBJ1-2, the V gene TRBV6-1; 7 positions agree with TRBD1. The germline V gene encodes CDR1 MNHNS and CDR2 SASEGT. The CDR3 covers 15 residues.

This clonotype was detected many times. The CDR3, as DNA: TGTGCCAGCAGTGCGGGACAGGGTTGGGAATCCTACGAGCAGTACTTC. Translated, it gives CASSAGQGWESYEQYF. The chain employs TRBV6-2 or TRBV6-3 and TRBJ2-7; 9 bases match TRBD1. The junction had 9 bases not matched to a gene; V was cut back by 5 bases and J by 1 base. Looked up from germline, CDR1 is MNHEY and CDR2 is SVGEGT. This CDR3 comprises 16 residues.

The V gene is TRBV2, the J gene TRBJ2-7, with TRBD2 identical over 15 bases. The CDR3 runs to 17 residues. V shed 1 base, J shed 5 bases, and the junction held 6 bases outside the gene matches. Germline loops: CDR1 SNHLY, CDR2 FYNNEI. CDR3 loop: CASSEGGTSGGINEQYF. The CDR3 nucleotides read TGTGCCAGCAGTGAAGGAGGGACTAGCGGGGGGATCAACGAGCAGTACTTC.

This clonotype was observed at least ten times. The chain is built from TRBV27 and TRBJ2-7; the match to TRBD1 covers 8 bases. Germline CDR1 MNHEY, CDR2 SMNVEV (reference sequence). The trim removed 6 bases at V and 1 base at J, leaving 8 bases unmatched. The CDR3 has 15 residues. CDR3 protein: CASSPPRDRSYEQYF. The DNA of the CDR3 is TGTGCCAGCAGCCCTCCCCGGGACAGGTCCTACGAGCAGTACTTC.

This clonotype was seen ten or more times. The genes are TRBV15 and TRBJ2-2, with TRBD2 matching over 8 bases. The CDR3 consists of 14 residues. The germline V gene encodes CDR1 LNHNV and CDR2 YYDKDF (reference sequence). The ends lost 2 bases at V and 6 bases at J; junction bases unmatched: 2. The CDR3 protein is CATSRYGGAGELFF. The CDR3 nucleotides are TGTGCCACCAGCAGATACGGGGGGGCCGGGGAGCTGTTTTTT.

This clonotype came up many times. This CDR3 reads CASSLEPALSYEQYF. CDR3 in DNA: TGCGCCAGCAGCTTGGAGCCAGCCCTCTCCTACGAGCAGTACTTC. This chain links TRBV5-1 with TRBJ2-7; D not resolved. Per germline, CDR1 SGHRS and CDR2 YFSETQ. The ends were cut back, 0 bases at V and 0 bases at J, with 10 bases in the middle. The CDR3 has 15 residues.

Of note for this clonotype: An end of the junction does not agree with germline; a read error may underlie this. The rearrangement uses TRBV15 and TRBJ2-5; tentative D call: TRBD1 (5 bases). The germline CDR1 and CDR2 sequences are LNHNV and YYDKDF (reference sequence). The CDR3 spans 14 residues. CDR3 loop: CTTSRVDRQETQYF. CDR3 DNA sequence: TGTACCACCAGCAGAGTAGACAGACAAGAGACCCAGTACTTC.

In its sample, this clonotype was seen many times. The V gene is TRBV6-5, the J gene TRBJ1-1; the D is unclear. Trimming pared 0 bases from V and 0 bases from J, leaving 11 bases between. This CDR3 region has 16 residues. From germline, CDR1 is MNHEY and CDR2 SVGAGI. The CDR3 nucleotides are TGTGCCAGCAGTTACTCGACAACCCCCGTGAACACTGAAGCTTTCTTT. Amino acid sequence: CASSYSTTPVNTEAFF.

CDR3 residues: CASTRRSNTGELFF. In nucleotides, the CDR3 is TGTGCCAGTACCCGGCGTTCGAACACCGGGGAGCTGTTTTTT. The chain uses TRBV19 and TRBJ2-2; D ambiguous. CDR3 length: 14 residues. Germline lookup yields CDR1 LNHDA and CDR2 SQIVND (reference sequence). The V and J ends lost 7 bases and 0 bases respectively, with 9 bases between them. Using reference TRBV19 and TRBJ2-2 for the parts outside the CDR3, the full variable domain is DGGITQSPKYLFRKEGQNVTLSCEQNLNHDAMYWYRQDPGQGLRLIYYSQIVNDFQKGDIAEGYSVSREKKESFPLTVTSAQKNPTAFYLCASTRRSNTGELFFGEGSRLTVL.

This clonotype was found many times. V is TRBV6-4 and J is TRBJ1-1; TRBD1 matches at 7 bases. CDR1 MRHNA and CDR2 SNTAGT come from the germline V gene. Losses at the gene ends were 6 bases for V and 6 bases for J; bases not matched to a gene: 7. This CDR3 comprises 13 residues. CDR3 DNA sequence: TGTGCCAGCAGGACTACGACAGGGCCTGAAGCTTTCTTT. As protein: CASRTTTGPEAFF.

This chain uses TRBV6-2 or TRBV6-3 with TRBJ2-7, with D possibly matching TRBD1 (6 bases). The length of the CDR3 is 15 residues. V was trimmed by 8 bases and J by 0 bases, leaving 17 bases between them. Germline V gene data show CDR1 as MNHEY and CDR2 as SVGEGT. The CDR3 here is CASGSRDTRSYEQYF. The CDR3 DNA sequence: TGTGCCAGCGGATCCCGGGACACCCGCTCCTACGAGCAGTACTTC.

This clonotype was counted at least ten times. The chain uses TRBV6-4 and TRBJ1-1, with a tentative D call TRBD1 (6 bases). The V and J ends lost 5 bases and 7 bases respectively, with 26 bases between them. The germline CDR1 and CDR2 sequences are MRHNA and SNTAGT. The CDR3 length is 17 residues. The CDR3 coding sequence is TGTGCCAGCAGTAGCCAGGGGTCCGCCTTACGTAGGAATGAAGCTTTCTTT. Its translation: CASSSQGSALRRNEAFF.

This clonotype has a count of ten or more. The J gene is TRBJ1-3, the V gene TRBV5-7; 7 nucleotides align to TRBD1. TRBV5-7 is an ORF, with its function uncertain. Trimming removed 4 bases from V and 2 bases from J; junction bases left unmatched: 9. This CDR3 spans 16 amino acids. The CDR3 sequence: CASSLYTGAAGNTIYF. The CDR3 nucleotides read TGTGCCAGCAGCCTATATACAGGGGCGGCTGGAAACACCATATATTTT.

A remark on this clonotype: The junction does not match germline at one end; this may be a read error. The genes are TRBV6-1 and TRBJ1-2, with D possibly TRBD1 on 5 matching bases. The CDR3 has 15 amino acids. The germline V gene encodes CDR1 MNHNS and CDR2 SASEGT. CDR3 sequence (DNA): TGTGCCAGCAGACAGATTGGCAGGGTTGACTATGGCTACAGCTTC. As protein: CASRQIGRVDYGYSF.

The CDR3 loop is CASSIGSGTSGVYEQYF. CDR3 bases: TGTGCCAGCAGCATCGGGTCCGGGACTAGCGGGGTATACGAGCAGTACTTC. The rearrangement joins TRBV12-3 or TRBV12-4 to TRBJ2-7, with 13 bases matching TRBD2. The V gene end was trimmed by 6 bases and the J gene end by 4 bases; junction bases not matched to a gene: 12. There are 17 residues in the CDR3.

In its sample, this clonotype was seen many times. The gene calls are TRBV30 and TRBJ2-2, with 7 bases identical to TRBD1. Germline V gene lookup returns CDR1 GTSNPN and CDR2 SVGIG (reference sequence). The V gene end was trimmed by 1 base and the J gene end by 5 bases; junction bases not matched to a gene: 13. The CDR3 consists of 17 residues. The CDR3 protein is CAWSATHRGGNTGELFF. The CDR3 coding sequence is TGTGCCTGGAGTGCCACGCACAGGGGCGGTAATACCGGGGAGCTGTTTTTT.

The sample holds many counts of this clonotype. The chain links TRBV11-2 to TRBJ2-7; TRBD2 matches 8 bases. This CDR3 is built from 14 residues. Germline trimming cut 5 bases from V and 2 bases from J; bases unmatched to any gene: 5. The V gene's germline CDR1 is SGHAT and CDR2 FQNNGV. Here the CDR3 DNA reads TGTGCCAGCAGCCGGGGGGGGAGGGCCTACGAGCAGTACTTC. It translates to CASSRGGRAYEQYF. The whole variable domain, remainder taken from reference TRBV11-2 and TRBJ2-7, is EAGVAQSPRYKIIEKRQSVAFWCNPISGHATLYWYQQILGQGPKLLIQFQNNGVVDDSQLPKDRFSAERLKGVDSTLKIQPAKLEDSAVYLCASSRGGRAYEQYFGPGTRLTVT.

At least ten counts were recorded for this clonotype. The CDR3 reads CASSLGTLSYEQYF. As DNA, the CDR3 is TGTGCCAGCAGCTTAGGGACCCTCTCCTACGAGCAGTACTTC. The V gene is TRBV11-2, the J gene TRBJ2-7; D unresolved. V was cut by 1 base and J by 0 bases, with 7 bases left in between. Germline CDR1 SGHAT, CDR2 FQNNGV. This CDR3 region has 14 residues.

There are many counts of this clonotype. CDR3 loop: CAISKAEGGRETQYF. DNA of the CDR3: TGTGCCATCAGTAAGGCGGAGGGGGGAAGGGAGACCCAGTACTTC. The chain joins TRBV10-3 to TRBJ2-5; D could derive from TRBD1 or TRBD2 (6 bases each). The germline CDR1 and CDR2 sequences are ENHRY and SYGVKD. The germline V and J ends were trimmed by 5 bases and 5 bases, with 18 bases remaining between them. This CDR3 has 15 amino acids.

This clonotype was observed at least ten times. This sequence joins TRBV11-1 and TRBJ1-3; D remains ambiguous. V lost 5 bases and J lost 2, with 7 bases in between. Germline CDR1 is SGHAT and CDR2 is FQDESV (reference sequence). CDR3 size: 13 residues. CDR3 sequence: CASSVHTGNTIYF. CDR3 DNA: TGTGCCAGCAGCGTCCACACTGGAAACACCATATATTTT. Combining the CDR3 with reference TRBV11-1 and TRBJ1-3 gives the whole variable domain EAEVAQSPRYKITEKSQAVAFWCDPISGHATLYWYRQILGQGPELLVQFQDESVVDDSQLPKDRFSAERLKGVDSTLKIQPAELGDSAMYLCASSVHTGNTIYFGEGSWLTVV.

This clonotype was seen repeatedly, ten times or more. The chain has TRBV20-1 and TRBJ1-1; D is unclear. This CDR3 contains 15 residues. V lost 2 bases and J 1 base, leaving 14 bases between the germline ends. Per the germline V gene, CDR1 is DFQATT and CDR2 is SNEGSKA (reference sequence). The CDR3 here is CSARYGPSQNTEAFF. CDR3 DNA sequence: TGCAGTGCTAGATATGGGCCGTCCCAGAACACTGAAGCTTTCTTT.

This clonotype has ten or more counts. V gene TRBV12-3 or TRBV12-4 combines with J gene TRBJ1-1, with 9 bases matching TRBD1. J lost 6 bases, V lost 6 bases, and 17 bases had no gene match. CDR3 length equals 17 residues. DNA of the CDR3: TGTGCCAGCAGACCCCTAAGGGACAGGGCCCTAGCCCCTGAAGCTTTCTTT. Translation gives CASRPLRDRALAPEAFF.

Ten or more counts support this clonotype. This chain links TRBV6-2 or TRBV6-3 with TRBJ1-1; possibly TRBD1 for D (5 bases). The V gene lost 0 bases and the J gene lost 0 bases, with 11 bases spanning the gap. CDR3 length equals 16 residues. Germline CDR1 and CDR2: MNHEY and SVGEGT. Here the CDR3 reads CASSYSTEFMNTEAFF. For the CDR3, the DNA is TGTGCCAGCAGTTACTCGACAGAATTCATGAACACTGAAGCTTTCTTT.

As concerns this clonotype: A clone one base away is much larger, so this may be a read error. The chain combines TRBV9 with TRBJ2-2; TRBD1 matches 10 bases. This CDR3 has 15 residues. Germline CDR1 reads SGDLS; CDR2 reads YYNGEE. The V and J ends lost 3 bases and 7 bases, in that order; junction bases with no gene match: 6. The CDR3 DNA follows: TGTGCCAGCAGCGCAGGGACAGGGGCCGGCGGGGAGCTGTTTTTT. The encoded protein is CASSAGTGAGGELFF.

This clonotype was recorded at least ten times. The chain has TRBV28 and TRBJ2-5, with 10 nucleotides matching TRBD1. This CDR3 has 14 residues. J lost 5 bases, V lost 5 bases, and 5 bases had no gene match. The germline gives CDR1 MDHEN, CDR2 SYDVKM. The CDR3 region has the DNA TGTGCCAGCAGTGTGACAGGGGGCGTTGAGACCCAGTACTTC. Its protein is CASSVTGGVETQYF.

The table lists this clonotype with many counts. The chain has TRBV7-9 and TRBJ2-5; D perhaps matches TRBD1 (5 bases). V shed 4 bases and J shed 2 bases, with 8 bases lying between them. The CDR3 consists of 13 residues. CDR1 and CDR2 (germline): SEHNR, FQNEAQ (reference sequence). The CDR3 region is CASSSTVQETQYF. CDR3 sequence (DNA): TGTGCCAGCAGCTCGACAGTGCAAGAGACCCAGTACTTC. Filled out from reference TRBV7-9 and TRBJ2-5, the complete variable domain reads DTGVSQNPRHKITKRGQNVTFRCDPISEHNRLYWYRQTLGQGPEFLTYFQNEAQLEKSRLLSDRFSAERPKGSFSTLEIQRTEQGDSAMYLCASSSTVQETQYFGPGTRLLVL.

Comments on this clonotype: The junction does not match germline at one end; this may be a read error. V is TRBV10-3 and J is TRBJ1-2, with D tentatively TRBD1 (5 bases). The CDR3 sequence is 14 residues long. Germline V gene lookup returns CDR1 ENHRY and CDR2 SYGVKD. CDR3: CAISELGDSYGYSF. The CDR3 nucleotides are TGTGCCATCAGTGAGTTAGGGGACTCCTATGGCTACAGCTTC.

The chain employs TRBV2 and TRBJ2-5; TRBD1 aligns across 7 bases. Germline V CDR1 and CDR2: SNHLY, FYNNEI. The CDR3 runs 14 residues. Trimming cost V 5 bases and J 2 bases; bases outside gene matches: 5. The CDR3 nucleotides are TGTGCCAGCAGTAGGGACAGCCAGCAAGAGACCCAGTACTTC. Amino acids: CASSRDSQQETQYF.